This T cell receptor beta chain emerged from a study of T cells in Graves' hyperthyroidism and ophthalmopathy. Study information: Peripheral blood was collected at initial diagnosis, before any treatment.

As concerns this clonotype: The antigen is unknown.

The study's findings and limits: Ophthalmopathy was told apart from stable hyperthyroidism by a 13 V-J model.

It was RNA transcripts that yielded the amplified TCR beta CDR3 regions. First-round RT-PCR of the TCR CDR3 relied on the HTBI primer set. TCRdb processed the multiplex PCR reads anew with MiXCR; each CDR3 protein has one entry. The sample gives about 500,000 distinct CDR3 sequences, approximately 15% of which show up once; about 17% is in the top ten. Newly diagnosed hyperthyroidism, duration under 2 months, in patients aged 18 to 65. Germline CDR1 is LNHDA and CDR2 is SQIVND (reference sequence). The CDR3 covers 13 residues. J was trimmed by 4 bases and V by 7 bases; bases with no gene match: 5. This clonotype was sampled from a woman aged 18 to 35 with Graves' hyperthyroidism. The sequencing input was blood. The rearrangement links TRBV19 to TRBJ1-1, with 8 bases lining up with TRBD1. CDR3 in amino acids: CASNFRGLTEAFF. The CDR3 DNA reads TGTGCCAGTAATTTCAGGGGGCTCACTGAAGCTTTCTTT.